Following are 28 T cell receptor beta chains from one sample sequenced in a study of control samples from healthy donors and cancer patients. Sequencing was performed with immunoSEQ multiplex PCR; in TCRdb, only in-frame clones are kept and a portion is missing. The sample holds 110,000 or so clones, approximately 87% seen once. The sequenced sample consisted of blood. These receptors originate from a young man in good health.

The chain combines TRBV4-1 with TRBJ1-1; the D gene is possibly TRBD1 (5 bases). From germline, CDR1 is MGHRA and CDR2 YSYEKL. Trimming pared 1 base from V and 4 bases from J, leaving 13 bases between. This CDR3 is built from 15 residues. The CDR3 DNA follows: TGCGCCAGCAGCCAAGGACTCCAAAGGGGCACTGAAGCTTTCTTT. Amino acids: CASSQGLQRGTEAFF.

This chain joins TRBV6-5 and TRBJ1-2, with 9 nucleotides matching TRBD1. J lost 1 base, V lost 2 bases, and 5 bases had no gene match. The CDR3 covers 16 residues. The V gene's germline CDR1 is MNHEY and CDR2 SVGAGI. The DNA of the CDR3 is TGTGCCAGCAGTTACCTGACAGGGGGTATTAACTATGGCTACACCTTC. This sequence encodes CASSYLTGGINYGYTF.

A few counts support this clone. The rearrangement uses TRBV7-9 and TRBJ2-1, with D possibly being TRBD1 or TRBD2 (5 bases each). Looked up from germline, CDR1 is SEHNR and CDR2 is FQNEAQ (reference sequence). CDR3 size: 13 residues. V lost 3 bases, J lost 4 bases, and 7 bases lay in between. CDR3 nucleotides: TGTGCCAGCAGCTTGGGGGATTACAATGAGCAGTTCTTC. Translated, it gives CASSLGDYNEQFF. Complete variable domain (other parts from reference TRBV7-9 and TRBJ2-1): DTGVSQNPRHKITKRGQNVTFRCDPISEHNRLYWYRQTLGQGPEFLTYFQNEAQLEKSRLLSDRFSAERPKGSFSTLEIQRTEQGDSAMYLCASSLGDYNEQFFGPGTRLTVL.

The gene calls are TRBV24-1 and TRBJ1-1; no clear D. CDR3 size: 13 residues. The V end was cut by 5 bases, the J end by 5 bases, with 11 bases between. Germline loops: CDR1 KGHDR, CDR2 SFDVKD. The CDR3 loop reads CATSAPRGTEAFF. CDR3 DNA sequence: TGTGCCACCAGTGCCCCCCGCGGGACTGAAGCTTTCTTT.

This sequence joins TRBV4-1 and TRBJ2-5; 10 positions agree with TRBD2. Germline trimming cut 0 bases from V and 5 bases from J; bases unmatched to any gene: 6. CDR1 MGHRA and CDR2 YSYEKL come from the germline V gene. The CDR3 has 16 amino acids. CDR3 bases: TGCGCCAGCAGCCAAGAGAGCGGGGGGGCCGGGGAGACCCAGTACTTC. Translation gives CASSQESGGAGETQYF.

This rearrangement joins TRBV5-1 to TRBJ1-1, with D uncertain. Trimming took off 2 bases at V and 8 bases at J, with 19 bases between the two ends. Germline values: CDR1 SGHRS, CDR2 YFSETQ. The CDR3 has 15 residues. The CDR3 is CASSLTNTAGEEAFF. CDR3 bases: TGCGCCAGCAGCTTAACTAACACCGCCGGGGAAGAAGCTTTCTTT.

The V call is TRBV29-1, the J call TRBJ2-5; the match to TRBD2 covers 11 bases. The CDR3 totals 14 residues. Per germline, CDR1 SQVTM and CDR2 ANQGSEA. With 6 bases clipped from V and 2 bases from J, the junction kept 5 bases outside the gene matches. CDR3 DNA: TGCAGCGTCCCTAGCGGGGGGAGTCAAGAGACCCAGTACTTC. It codes for CSVPSGGSQETQYF. The variable domain in full, completed from reference TRBV29-1 and TRBJ2-5, reads SAVISQKPSRDICQRGTSLTIQCQVDSQVTMMFWYRQQPGQSLTLIATANQGSEATYESGFVIDKFPISRPNLTFSTLTVSNMSPEDSSIYLCSVPSGGSQETQYFGPGTRLLVL.

The CDR3, as DNA: TGTGCCAGCAGCCAAGAAAGGAGAAGGGAGCCCCAGCATTTT. It yields the protein CASSQERRREPQHF. The chain employs TRBV3-1 (or the pseudogene TRBV3-2) and TRBJ1-5; no clear D gene. Trimming shortened V by 0 bases and J by 8 bases, and 11 bases separated the two germline ends. The CDR3 spans 14 residues. Germline CDR1 and CDR2: LGHDT and YNNKEL (reference sequence).

The chain links TRBV6-4 to TRBJ2-2; 9 nucleotides match TRBD2. The CDR3 is 15 residues long. Germline CDR1 is MRHNA and CDR2 is SNTAGT. J lost 2 bases, V lost 4 bases, and 2 bases had no gene match. CDR3 residues: CASSVLAGNTGELFF. The DNA of the CDR3 is TGTGCCAGCAGTGTACTAGCGGGCAACACCGGGGAGCTGTTTTTT.

The chain couples TRBV11-3 to TRBJ2-7; 9 nucleotides align to TRBD1. CDR3 length: 14 residues. Germline V gene data show CDR1 as SGHNT and CDR2 as YENEEA. V lost 5 bases and J lost 1; bases outside the gene matches: 3. CDR3 loop: CASSLGTGSYEQYF. In nucleotides, the CDR3 is TGTGCCAGCAGCCTCGGGACAGGGTCCTACGAGCAGTACTTC. The complete variable domain, with remaining parts taken from reference TRBV11-3 and TRBJ2-7, reads EAGVVQSPRYKIIEKKQPVAFWCNPISGHNTLYWYLQNLGQGPELLIRYENEEAVDDSQLPKDRFSAERLKGVDSTLKIQPAELGDSAVYLCASSLGTGSYEQYFGPGTRLTVT.

This clone was seen only a few times. V gene TRBV9 combines with J gene TRBJ1-6; D call uncertain. V was cut by 0 bases and J by 14 bases, with 18 bases left in between. CDR1 is SGDLS and CDR2 is YYNGEE in the germline V gene. This CDR3 is 15 amino acids long. CDR3 DNA sequence: TGTGCCAGCAGCGTAGATACTTCCCAGCCCCTCACCCTCCACTTT. The encoded protein is CASSVDTSQPLTLHF.

The CDR3 reads CASSAGHPRSYEQYV. CDR3 DNA sequence: TGCGCCAGCAGTGCCGGACACCCTAGGTCCTACGAGCAGTACGTC. The chain uses TRBV10-2 and TRBJ2-7; tentatively, D is TRBD1 (5 bases). Germline V CDR1 and CDR2: WSHSY, SAAADI. V lost 4 bases, J lost 1 base, and 14 bases lay in between. The CDR3 is made up of 15 amino acids.

This sequence joins TRBV5-1 and TRBJ2-1, with D hard to call. The CDR3 is 15 amino acids. In germline, CDR1 is SGHRS, CDR2 YFSETQ. Trimming removed 0 bases at V and 4 bases at J, with 11 bases between. CDR3 sequence reads: CASSLVGNPYNEQFF. Here the CDR3 DNA reads TGCGCCAGCAGCTTGGTAGGTAATCCTTACAATGAGCAGTTCTTC.

The V and J genes are TRBV4-2 and TRBJ2-3; D is perhaps TRBD2 (5 bases). The germline V gene has CDR1 LGHNA and CDR2 YNFKEQ. V was cut by 2 bases and J by 4 bases, with 13 bases left in between. This CDR3 spans 15 amino acids. For the CDR3, the DNA is TGTGCCAGCAGCCAAAGTGCTGGAGGTCCAGATACGCAGTATTTT. The encoded protein is CASSQSAGGPDTQYF.

This clone has only one observation. The rearrangement uses TRBV2 and TRBJ1-1; TRBD1 agrees at 8 bases. J lost 8 bases, V lost 6 bases, and 5 bases had no gene match. Germline V gene data show CDR1 as SNHLY and CDR2 as FYNNEI. The CDR3 runs 12 residues. The CDR3 protein is CASRVDRGEAFF. The CDR3 DNA reads as TGTGCCAGCAGGGTTGACAGGGGCGAAGCTTTCTTT.

Only one count was recorded for this clone. The rearrangement uses TRBV3-1 (or the pseudogene TRBV3-2) and TRBJ2-1; D not resolved. Germline V gives CDR1 LGHDT, CDR2 YNNKEL (reference sequence). V lost 4 bases and J 0 bases, leaving 7 bases between the germline ends. CDR3 size: 14 residues. The CDR3 coding sequence is TGTGCCAGCAGCCCCCAGTACTCCTACAATGAGCAGTTCTTC. Its translation: CASSPQYSYNEQFF.

This clone came up a few times. The chain combines TRBV5-8 with TRBJ2-3; 8 positions match TRBD1. Trimming cost V 5 bases and J 6 bases; bases outside gene matches: 11. Germline loops: CDR1 SGHTS, CDR2 YDEGEE. This CDR3 is built from 15 residues. The CDR3 coding sequence is TGTGCCAGCAGACCCGGACAGGGCCTGGGGGATACGCAGTATTTT. Translation gives CASRPGQGLGDTQYF.

The rearrangement joins TRBV5-4 to TRBJ2-6; unclear D gene. The CDR3 is made up of 13 amino acids. Germline V lookup: CDR1 SGHNT, CDR2 YYREEE (reference sequence). V was shortened by 1 base and J by 4 bases, with 3 bases between the two germline ends. The CDR3: CASSLSGANVLTF. The CDR3 nucleotides are TGTGCCAGCAGCTTGTCCGGGGCCAACGTCCTGACTTTC.

The rearrangement joins TRBV29-1 to TRBJ1-1, with 8 bases that match TRBD1. The V gene's germline CDR1 is SQVTM and CDR2 ANQGSEA. Trimming at V came to 7 bases and at J to 2 bases, leaving 9 bases not matched to a gene. The CDR3 totals 14 residues. CDR3 loop: CSAEWTGLNTEAFF. The CDR3 region has the DNA TGCAGCGCAGAATGGACAGGGCTTAACACTGAAGCTTTCTTT.

The chain combines TRBV4-2 with TRBJ1-1; 8 bases align to TRBD1. The germline V gene encodes CDR1 LGHNA and CDR2 YNFKEQ. The V segment lost 6 bases and the J segment 7 bases; nucleotides outside the gene matches: 7. The CDR3 contains 13 residues. CDR3 sequence: CASRLTGGGEAFF. The CDR3 region has the DNA TGTGCCAGCAGACTTACAGGGGGAGGTGAAGCTTTCTTT.

V and J are TRBV6-1 and TRBJ1-4; D call uncertain. With 1 base removed from V and 4 bases from J, the gap between germline ends came to 10 bases. The CDR3 extends over 15 amino acids. Germline CDR1 MNHNS, CDR2 SASEGT. This CDR3 reads CASSEDPGLNEKLFF. The CDR3, as DNA: TGTGCCAGCAGTGAAGACCCCGGCCTTAATGAAAAACTGTTTTTT.

The rearrangement links TRBV24-1 to TRBJ2-1; 9 positions agree with TRBD1. CDR1 and CDR2 (germline): KGHDR, SFDVKD. This CDR3 has 15 residues. V gave up 3 bases and J gave up 7 bases; unmatched junction bases: 6. The CDR3 nucleotides are TGTGCCACCAGTGATCGACAGGGGGGTAGGAATGAGCAGTTCTTC. Its translation: CATSDRQGGRNEQFF.

As for this clone: Other DNA variants within this sample encode the same CDR3. The chain joins TRBV5-1 to TRBJ2-5; D tentatively fits TRBD1 or TRBD2 (5 bases each). This CDR3 has 14 amino acids. Trimming shortened V by 0 bases and J by 2 bases, and 8 bases separated the two germline ends. The germline V gene encodes CDR1 SGHRS and CDR2 YFSETQ. CDR3 amino acids: CASSLGGAQETQYF. CDR3 in DNA: TGCGCCAGCAGCTTGGGAGGGGCGCAAGAGACCCAGTACTTC. The variable domain in full, completed from reference TRBV5-1 and TRBJ2-5, reads KAGVTQTPRYLIKTRGQQVTLSCSPISGHRSVSWYQQTPGQGLQFLFEYFSETQRNKGNFPGRFSGRQFSNSRSEMNVSTLELGDSALYLCASSLGGAQETQYFGPGTRLLVL.

The chain joins TRBV14 to TRBJ1-6, with 7 bases identical to TRBD1. The V segment lost 2 bases and the J segment 9 bases; nucleotides outside the gene matches: 4. The germline CDR1 and CDR2 sequences are SGHDN and FVKESK. The CDR3 is made up of 14 amino acids. The CDR3 nucleotides are TGTGCCAGCAGCCAATACCAGGGGGGTTCACCCCTCCACTTT. Translating it yields CASSQYQGGSPLHF.

The gene calls are TRBV6-2 or TRBV6-3 and TRBJ1-2, with D possibly matching TRBD1 (5 bases). The ends were cut back, 1 base at V and 2 bases at J, with 8 bases in the middle. CDR3 size: 14 residues. Germline lookup yields CDR1 MNHEY and CDR2 SVGEGT. In nucleotides, the CDR3 is TGTGCCAGCAGTTACTGGGGGAGCAACTATGGCTACACCTTC. Translated: CASSYWGSNYGYTF.

J is TRBJ1-2 and V is TRBV24-1, with D maybe TRBD1 (5 bases). The germline V and J ends were trimmed by 3 bases and 7 bases, with 11 bases remaining between them. Germline lookup yields CDR1 KGHDR and CDR2 SFDVKD. This CDR3 region has 13 residues. The CDR3, as DNA: TGTGCCACCAGTGATCCCGGGACGGGTGGCTACACCTTC. Translating gives CATSDPGTGGYTF.

The chain recombines TRBV5-1 with TRBJ1-1; D might be TRBD1 (6 bases). CDR3 length: 14 amino acids. Germline lookup yields CDR1 SGHRS and CDR2 YFSETQ. Trimming removed 4 bases from V and 0 bases from J, with 10 bases in between. CDR3 sequence reads: CASSGGQLNTEAFF. DNA of the CDR3: TGCGCCAGCAGCGGGGGACAACTGAACACTGAAGCTTTCTTT.

The chain joins TRBV27 to TRBJ1-1, with 8 bases matching TRBD1. The CDR3 totals 16 residues. With 1 base clipped from V and 1 base from J, the junction kept 5 bases outside the gene matches. Germline V gives CDR1 MNHEY, CDR2 SMNVEV (reference sequence). CDR3 residues: CASSLYRGMTNTEAFF. DNA for the CDR3: TGTGCCAGCAGTTTATACAGGGGGATGACGAACACTGAAGCTTTCTTT.